This T cell receptor (beta chain) was documented in a study of shared clonotypes between healthy human individuals (dated by TCRdb to about 2020). Context from the whole study: A couple of women and a few men aged 18 to 49 years were included in the cohort. Per donor, three plates each were used for CD4 naive and CD4 memory, two for CD8 naive, and one for CD8 memory. The study deeply sequenced blood TCR repertoires of five healthy adults to estimate repertoire size and the extent of clonotype sharing between individuals. To increase sequencing depth and limit assay-specific biases, different laboratories used diverse techniques to prepare libraries and sequence TCR repertoires. Between about 0.9 and 8.9 billion PBMCs per donor were obtained by leukapheresis.

Using the deep immunoSEQ assay, multiplex PCR amplified TCR CDR3 regions from genomic DNA. Genomic DNA extracted from each cell subset was distributed evenly over all wells of several immunoSEQ 96-well plates, and each plate served as one replicate. For sorted subsets, roughly 200 ng genomic DNA, equal to tens of thousands of T cell genomes, was loaded into each replicate PCR. Purified libraries were quantified with a Qubit 3.0 fluorometer, sized on a Bioanalyzer 2100, and re-quantified with the KAPA Library Quantification kit. Each immunoSEQ 96-well plate was sequenced on its own single-read 150-cycle Illumina NextSeq 550 flow cell. Processing in the source paper ran as follows. Because the immunoSEQ output included only junctional sequences and no quality scores, the filtering could not be the same as the filtering used for full-length reads. To assign V/J genes and CDR3, sequences were annotated using PyIR, a Python wrapper for IgBLAST v1.9, with IMGT germline references. Reads were removed for weak V/J assignments (E-value above 1e-6), missing CDR3, stop codons, out-of-frame junctions, or ambiguous translated residues. V3J clonotypes were defined by identical inferred V gene, J gene, and CDR3 amino acid sequence. Percentage overlap between repertoires was computed as shared unique clonotypes divided by the size of the smaller repertoire. RTK rarefaction, the Chao1 estimator, and Recon v2.1 estimates of unobserved clonotypes were used to assess repertoire richness. Generation probabilities for all TCRbeta clonotypes obtained by the gDNA method from a few donors were computed using OLGA. What TCRdb holds here is the immuneACCESS table cut down to in-frame rearrangements. Part of the clones is not present; checked against another copy, under half of the missing clones reflect an unresolved V gene, and the others are unexplained. V, J and clone size are taken as reported in that table, and D and trimming were inferred from the DNA itself. The sample data list under 2,500,000 clones, and roughly 95% of these were observed just once. Less than 0.15% of the sample rests with the top ten.

As regards this clone: Its antigen specificity is not known. No much larger clonotype is one base removed from it; base qualities were not supplied.

From the cysteine up to the phenylalanine, the CDR3 has a length of 15 residues. Just the 45-base CDR3 DNA is kept, in frame starting at base 1. The germline V gene gives CDR1 as SNHLY and CDR2 as FYNNEI. The junction shows trimming of 6 bases on V and 5 bases on J, and the gene matches do not reach 11 bases of it. What the research found in general, with its limitations: Sampling was limited to blood, and TCR repertoires in tissue likely differ from TCR repertoires in blood. Larger estimated clonotype richness was generally found for naive subsets than for memory subsets. The small number of donors limited the genetic and exposure-history diversity represented. Sharing across four donors was observed for about 5% of naive CD4, 3.5% of naive CD8, 2% to 2.5% of memory CD4, and around 0.42% of memory CD8 clonotypes. Compared with non-shared clonotypes, clonotypes shared by all four sorted-subset donors had higher generation probabilities. Based on pairwise subsampling, the degree of clonotype sharing among donors was expected to be affected by sequencing depth. Rarefaction of sorted-subset datasets indicated incomplete sequencing despite the large sequencing depth.

Donors were healthy HIV-negative adults with no recently reported acute infections or vaccinations. Every donor was a Caucasian adult living in Nashville, Tennessee, USA. CD4+ T cells were enriched by magnetic negative selection; naive cells were then positively selected on CD45RA, and the negative fraction formed the memory subset. After blood collection by leukapheresis, PBMCs were isolated using Ficoll-Histopaque density gradient centrifugation and then cryopreserved in the vapor phase of liquid nitrogen. Purity and quantity of every magnetically sorted T cell population were checked by analytical flow cytometry. Genomic DNA was isolated from every sorted fraction and measured by UV absorbance on a Nanodrop 2000c.

The sequencing input was naive CD4+ T cells sorted from blood. Per the publication, the cell subset or site label means: CD45RA+ positively selected. This TCR derives from a man aged 18 to 29 in good health. This chain is built from TRBV2 and TRBJ2-3, and TRBD1 aligns with 7 junction nucleotides. The nucleotide sequence reads as follows: TGTGCCAGCAGCCGGGACAGCTCCTACGGAGATACGCAGTATTTT. Protein translation: CASSRDSSYGDTQYF.